The rows below give T cell receptor beta chains drawn from one sample of a study of OX40 agonist ivuxolimab in advanced cancers. The repertoire was sequenced with immunoSEQ multiplex PCR; TCRdb's copy has only in-frame clones and lacks some. The table lists fewer than 90,000 clones, 89% of them singletons. The sample in question was CD4+ or CD8+ T cells sorted from blood, obtained in a trial of the OX40 agonist ivuxolimab. These receptors all stem from an adult with an advanced solid tumor such as melanoma, head and neck, liver or kidney cancer. Both conserved end residues are part of each CDR3. Each record gives: CDR3 protein, V gene, J gene, clone size. Clone size is not always given. Where it is, it says once, few, many or a class for expanded clones.

cdr3_aa: CASSTPGLAGVNEQFF
v_call: TRBV7-2
j_call: TRBJ2-1
clone_size: NA

cdr3_aa: CASSESGTSGRAADTQYF
v_call: TRBV10-2
j_call: TRBJ2-3
clone_size: NA

cdr3_aa: CASSFQGEGYEQYF
v_call: TRBV27
j_call: TRBJ2-7
clone_size: NA

cdr3_aa: CASTQGGGVGYNEQFF
v_call: TRBV7-2
j_call: TRBJ2-1
clone_size: NA

cdr3_aa: CASRPGTGNTGELFF
v_call: TRBV10-1
j_call: TRBJ2-2
clone_size: NA

cdr3_aa: CASSLGGSGRVTDTQYF
v_call: TRBV11-2
j_call: TRBJ2-3
clone_size: NA

cdr3_aa: CASSYSGQQANQPQHF
v_call: TRBV6-6
j_call: TRBJ1-5
clone_size: NA

cdr3_aa: CAWTGGSGRDQPQHF
v_call: TRBV30
j_call: TRBJ1-5
clone_size: NA

cdr3_aa: CASTSYWPGTLQETQYF
v_call: TRBV5-4
j_call: TRBJ2-5
clone_size: NA

cdr3_aa: CASSRRVGANVLTF
v_call: TRBV28
j_call: TRBJ2-6
clone_size: NA

cdr3_aa: CASSFYEVSNYGYTF
v_call: TRBV5-5
j_call: TRBJ1-2
clone_size: NA

cdr3_aa: CASSEGVRALNTEAFF
v_call: TRBV2
j_call: TRBJ1-1
clone_size: NA

cdr3_aa: CASSLALAGGSDTQYF
v_call: TRBV5-1
j_call: TRBJ2-3
clone_size: NA

cdr3_aa: CASSVGVSGSGETQYF
v_call: TRBV9
j_call: TRBJ2-5
clone_size: NA

cdr3_aa: CASSGQGSDTQYF
v_call: TRBV18
j_call: TRBJ2-3
clone_size: NA

cdr3_aa: CASSPGLSNEKLFF
v_call: TRBV11-2
j_call: TRBJ1-4
clone_size: few

cdr3_aa: CASTRQGLEAFF
v_call: TRBV6-5
j_call: TRBJ1-1
clone_size: NA

cdr3_aa: CASSLNSALETQYF
v_call: TRBV27
j_call: TRBJ2-5
clone_size: NA

cdr3_aa: CASSVETVHTYEQYF
v_call: TRBV9
j_call: TRBJ2-7
clone_size: NA

cdr3_aa: CAISAPQVGTEAFF
v_call: TRBV10-3
j_call: TRBJ1-1
clone_size: NA

cdr3_aa: CASSGRGQGGSEQYF
v_call: TRBV5-1
j_call: TRBJ2-7
clone_size: NA

cdr3_aa: CASSLEDPTYNEQFF
v_call: TRBV11-2
j_call: TRBJ2-1
clone_size: once

cdr3_aa: CSAAAGTDTQYF
v_call: TRBV29-1
j_call: TRBJ2-3
clone_size: NA

cdr3_aa: CASSLGAGKFF
v_call: TRBV11-1
j_call: TRBJ2-1
clone_size: NA

cdr3_aa: CASSSGLVPDTQYF
v_call: TRBV7-2
j_call: TRBJ2-3
clone_size: NA

cdr3_aa: CASRSRLAEGMYNEQFF
v_call: TRBV25-1
j_call: TRBJ2-1
clone_size: NA

cdr3_aa: CASSYGPGQGNTEAFF
v_call: TRBV6-6
j_call: TRBJ1-1
clone_size: once

cdr3_aa: CASSEETGSNQPQHF
v_call: TRBV6-1
j_call: TRBJ1-5
clone_size: NA

cdr3_aa: CASSYNRDTDEQYF
v_call: TRBV6-5
j_call: TRBJ2-7
clone_size: NA

cdr3_aa: CASSSGQSGANVLTF
v_call: TRBV5-1
j_call: TRBJ2-6
clone_size: NA

cdr3_aa: CASSDGSVKNEQYF
v_call: TRBV6-1
j_call: TRBJ2-7
clone_size: NA

cdr3_aa: CASSLFGGTGTEAFF
v_call: TRBV7-8
j_call: TRBJ1-1
clone_size: NA

cdr3_aa: CASSMSGAGNTDTQYF
v_call: TRBV19
j_call: TRBJ2-3
clone_size: NA

cdr3_aa: CASSLGSGANVLTF
v_call: TRBV5-1
j_call: TRBJ2-6
clone_size: NA

cdr3_aa: CASSESSGAHNEQFF
v_call: TRBV10-1
j_call: TRBJ2-1
clone_size: NA

cdr3_aa: CASSVAPGTSGSYEQYF
v_call: TRBV28
j_call: TRBJ2-7
clone_size: NA

cdr3_aa: CAWSVAGNEQFF
v_call: TRBV30
j_call: TRBJ2-1
clone_size: once

cdr3_aa: CASREGLNTEAFF
v_call: TRBV14
j_call: TRBJ1-1
clone_size: NA

cdr3_aa: CAISGTRLAGGTGELFF
v_call: TRBV10-3
j_call: TRBJ2-2
clone_size: NA

cdr3_aa: CATLRGTGGEDTQYF
v_call: TRBV10-3
j_call: TRBJ2-3
clone_size: NA

cdr3_aa: CASSLSRDSTEAFF
v_call: TRBV27
j_call: TRBJ1-1
clone_size: NA

cdr3_aa: CASSKAGEENIQYF
v_call: TRBV7-2
j_call: TRBJ2-4
clone_size: few

cdr3_aa: CASSNTTSGELFF
v_call: TRBV18
j_call: TRBJ2-2
clone_size: NA

cdr3_aa: CASSKSGTGPLGNQPQHF
v_call: TRBV19
j_call: TRBJ1-5
clone_size: NA

cdr3_aa: CASSLVGPGNPYTEAFF
v_call: TRBV5-4
j_call: TRBJ1-1
clone_size: NA

cdr3_aa: CASSDKGDPWPNTQYF
v_call: TRBV6-1
j_call: TRBJ2-3
clone_size: NA

cdr3_aa: CASSLERANTGELFF
v_call: TRBV7-9
j_call: TRBJ2-2
clone_size: NA

cdr3_aa: CAWGRGGTHQPQHF
v_call: TRBV30
j_call: TRBJ1-5
clone_size: NA

cdr3_aa: CAWKKGGSRYNSPLHF
v_call: TRBV30
j_call: TRBJ1-6
clone_size: NA

cdr3_aa: CASSAPGRGTYNEQFF
v_call: TRBV9
j_call: TRBJ2-1
clone_size: NA

cdr3_aa: CASSLQGTTGELFF
v_call: TRBV5-8
j_call: TRBJ2-2
clone_size: NA